This TCR beta chain emerged from a study of T cell repertoires in cytomegalovirus infection. Study in general: It can be stated that public TCR beta signatures indicated CMV infection as well as a matching HLA type.

As for this clonotype: As yet, its antigen is unknown.

The study's findings and limits: Clonotype analysis showed dominance of the ex vivo response by HLA-C-restricted CMV-specific TCR beta clonotypes. Cumulative public TCR beta family frequency identified CMV carriers with the relevant HLA.

MiXCR, applied by TCRdb to the reads, yields one record per CDR3 protein. The sample contains over 300,000 distinct CDR3 sequences, roughly 15% of which appear only once. The germline gives CDR1 LNHNV, CDR2 YYDKDF (reference sequence). The CDR3 spans 16 residues. V was clipped by 0 bases and J by 5 bases, with 16 bases between them. The rearrangement joins TRBV15 to TRBJ1-2, with D tentatively TRBD1 (5 bases). The sequenced material came from PBMCs. The sequence came from a human donor in good health (CMV status not recorded). Some clones in this sample may be carry-over from other donors' samples. The CDR3 is CATSREGSQGRYGYTF. The CDR3 bases are TGTGCCACCAGCAGAGAAGGGAGCCAGGGTCGTTATGGCTACACCTTC.